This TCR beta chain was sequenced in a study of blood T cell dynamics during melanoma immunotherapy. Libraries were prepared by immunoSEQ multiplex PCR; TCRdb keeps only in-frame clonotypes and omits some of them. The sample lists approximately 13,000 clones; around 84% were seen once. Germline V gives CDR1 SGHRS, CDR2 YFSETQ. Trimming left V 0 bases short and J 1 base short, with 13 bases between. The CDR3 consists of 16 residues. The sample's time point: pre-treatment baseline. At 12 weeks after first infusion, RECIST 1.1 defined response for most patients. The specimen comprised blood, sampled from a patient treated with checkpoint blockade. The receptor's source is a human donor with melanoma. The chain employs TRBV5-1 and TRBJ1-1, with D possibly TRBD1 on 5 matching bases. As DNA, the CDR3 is TGCGCCAGCAGCTTGGCCGGGGGAATGACGAACACTGAAGCTTTCTTT. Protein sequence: CASSLAGGMTNTEAFF.